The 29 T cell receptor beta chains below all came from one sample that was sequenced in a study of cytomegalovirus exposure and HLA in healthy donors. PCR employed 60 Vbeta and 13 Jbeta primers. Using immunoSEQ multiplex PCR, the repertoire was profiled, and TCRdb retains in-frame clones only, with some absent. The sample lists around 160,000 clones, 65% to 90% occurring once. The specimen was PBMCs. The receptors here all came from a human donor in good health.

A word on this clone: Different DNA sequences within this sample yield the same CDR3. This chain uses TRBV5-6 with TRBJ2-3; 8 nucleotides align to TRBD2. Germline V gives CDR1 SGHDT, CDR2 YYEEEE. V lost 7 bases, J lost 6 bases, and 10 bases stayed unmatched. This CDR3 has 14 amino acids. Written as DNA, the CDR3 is TGTGCCAGCCGGGCGGGGGGCCGGTCGGATACGCAGTATTTT. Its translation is CASRAGGRSDTQYF.

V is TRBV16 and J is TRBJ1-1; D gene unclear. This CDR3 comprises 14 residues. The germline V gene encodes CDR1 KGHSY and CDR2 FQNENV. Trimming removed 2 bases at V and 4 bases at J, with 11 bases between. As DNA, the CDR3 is TGTGCCAGCAGCCAAGAGGGAGTGGGCACTGAAGCTTTCTTT. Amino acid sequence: CASSQEGVGTEAFF.

The DNA for the CDR3 is TGTGCCAGCAGTTTAAGGGGGTTCCCGGGACAGGGCCATCAAGAGACCCAGTACTTC. Amino acid sequence: CASSLRGFPGQGHQETQYF. The gene calls are TRBV27 and TRBJ2-5, with 9 nucleotides matching TRBD1. The germline V gene has CDR1 MNHEY and CDR2 SMNVEV (reference sequence). The CDR3 runs 19 residues. The junction had 15 bases not matched to a gene; V was cut back by 2 bases and J by 2 bases.

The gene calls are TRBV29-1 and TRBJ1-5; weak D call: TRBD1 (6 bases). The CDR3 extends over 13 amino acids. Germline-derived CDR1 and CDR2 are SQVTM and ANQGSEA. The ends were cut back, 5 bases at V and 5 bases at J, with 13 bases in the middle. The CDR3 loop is CSVTGSGDQPQHF. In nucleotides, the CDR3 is TGCAGCGTTACAGGGTCTGGGGATCAGCCCCAGCATTTT.

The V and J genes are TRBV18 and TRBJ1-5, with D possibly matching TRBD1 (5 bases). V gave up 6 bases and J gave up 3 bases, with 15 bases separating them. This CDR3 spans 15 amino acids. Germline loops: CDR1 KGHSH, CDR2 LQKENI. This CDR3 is CASSLLGQTNQPQHF. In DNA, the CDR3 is TGTGCCAGCTCTCTCCTGGGGCAGACCAATCAGCCCCAGCATTTT. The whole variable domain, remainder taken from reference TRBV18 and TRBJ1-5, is NAGVMQNPRHLVRRRGQEARLRCSPMKGHSHVYWYRQLPEEGLKFMVYLQKENIIDESGMPKERFSAEFPKEGPSILRIQQVVRGDSAAYFCASSLLGQTNQPQHFGDGTRLSIL.

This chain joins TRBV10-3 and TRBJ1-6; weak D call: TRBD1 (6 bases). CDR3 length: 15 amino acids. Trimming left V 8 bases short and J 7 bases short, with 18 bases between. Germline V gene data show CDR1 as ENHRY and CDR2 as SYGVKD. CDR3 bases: TGTGCCATCGGACAGACCGGATCAGACAATTCACCCCTCCACTTT. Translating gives CAIGQTGSDNSPLHF.

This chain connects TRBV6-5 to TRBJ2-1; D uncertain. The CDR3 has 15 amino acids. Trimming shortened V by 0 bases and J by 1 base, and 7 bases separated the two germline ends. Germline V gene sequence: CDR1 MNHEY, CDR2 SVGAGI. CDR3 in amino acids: CASSYSSASYNEQFF. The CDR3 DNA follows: TGTGCCAGCAGTTACTCGTCCGCGTCCTACAATGAGCAGTTCTTC.

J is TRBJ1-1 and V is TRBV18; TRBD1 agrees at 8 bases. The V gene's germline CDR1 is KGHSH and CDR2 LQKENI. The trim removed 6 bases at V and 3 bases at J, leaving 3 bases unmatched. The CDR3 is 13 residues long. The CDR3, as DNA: TGTGCCAGCTCGGACAGGGTGGACACTGAAGCTTTCTTT. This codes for CASSDRVDTEAFF.

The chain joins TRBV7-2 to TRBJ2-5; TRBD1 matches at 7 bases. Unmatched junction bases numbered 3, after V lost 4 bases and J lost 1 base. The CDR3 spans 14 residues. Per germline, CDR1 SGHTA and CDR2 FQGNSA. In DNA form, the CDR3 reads TGTGCCAGCAGCTCTCGGACAGGCCAAGAGACCCAGTACTTC. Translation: CASSSRTGQETQYF.

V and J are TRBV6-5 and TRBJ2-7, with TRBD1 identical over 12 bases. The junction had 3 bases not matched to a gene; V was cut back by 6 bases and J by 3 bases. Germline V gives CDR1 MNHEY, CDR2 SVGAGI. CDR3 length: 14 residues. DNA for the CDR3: TGTGCCAGCAGCGGGACAGGGGGCGGCTACGAGCAGTACTTC. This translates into CASSGTGGGYEQYF.

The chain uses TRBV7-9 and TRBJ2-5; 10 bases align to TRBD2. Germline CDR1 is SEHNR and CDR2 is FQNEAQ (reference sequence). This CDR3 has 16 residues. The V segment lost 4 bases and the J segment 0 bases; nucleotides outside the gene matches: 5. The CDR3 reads CASSSTSGVYQETQYF. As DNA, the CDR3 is TGTGCCAGCAGCTCCACTAGCGGGGTATACCAAGAGACCCAGTACTTC.

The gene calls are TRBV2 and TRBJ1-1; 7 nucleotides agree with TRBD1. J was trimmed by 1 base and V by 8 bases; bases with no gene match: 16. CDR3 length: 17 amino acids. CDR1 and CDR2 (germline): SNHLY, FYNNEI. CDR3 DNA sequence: TGTGCCAGCGCCCCGCCGGGACAGAGAAAGGGGAACACTGAAGCTTTCTTT. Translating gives CASAPPGQRKGNTEAFF.

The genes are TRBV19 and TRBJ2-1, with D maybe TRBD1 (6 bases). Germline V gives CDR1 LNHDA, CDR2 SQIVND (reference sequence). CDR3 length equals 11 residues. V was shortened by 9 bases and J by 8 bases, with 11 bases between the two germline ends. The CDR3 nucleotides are TGTGCCAGCGGACAGCTTGATGAGCAGTTCTTC. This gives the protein CASGQLDEQFF.

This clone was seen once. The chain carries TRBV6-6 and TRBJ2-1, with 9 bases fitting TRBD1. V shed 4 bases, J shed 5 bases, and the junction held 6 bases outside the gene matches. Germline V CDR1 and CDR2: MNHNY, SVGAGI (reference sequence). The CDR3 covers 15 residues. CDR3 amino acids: CASSFPGQGNNEQFF. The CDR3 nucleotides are TGTGCCAGCAGTTTCCCGGGACAGGGCAACAATGAGCAGTTCTTC.

The CDR3 region has the DNA TGCGCCAGCAGCTTGGGGGGCACGGACTCACCCCTCCACTTT. Translated: CASSLGGTDSPLHF. The V and J genes are TRBV5-1 and TRBJ1-6; perhaps TRBD1 as D (5 bases). In germline, CDR1 is SGHRS, CDR2 YFSETQ. The CDR3 sequence is 14 residues long. V lost 0 bases, J lost 10 bases, and 11 bases lay in between.

CDR3 nucleotides: TGTGCCAGCAGCATAAGGGGACAGAACACCGGGGAGCTGTTTTTT. It specifies CASSIRGQNTGELFF. The chain links TRBV9 to TRBJ2-2; D may be TRBD1 (6 bases). This CDR3 spans 15 amino acids. Germline loops: CDR1 SGDLS, CDR2 YYNGEE. V lost 4 bases and J lost 1, with 11 bases in between.

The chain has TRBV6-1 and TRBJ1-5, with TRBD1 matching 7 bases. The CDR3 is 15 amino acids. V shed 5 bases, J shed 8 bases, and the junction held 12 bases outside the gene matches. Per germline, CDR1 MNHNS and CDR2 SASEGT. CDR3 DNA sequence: TGTGCCAGCAGTACAAACAGGGGCCCCCTAGAGCCCCAGCATTTT. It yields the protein CASSTNRGPLEPQHF.

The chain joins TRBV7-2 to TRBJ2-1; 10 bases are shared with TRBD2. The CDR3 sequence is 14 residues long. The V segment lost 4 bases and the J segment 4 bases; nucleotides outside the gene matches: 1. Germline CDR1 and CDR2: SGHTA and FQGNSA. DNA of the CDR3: TGTGCCAGCAGCTCTAGCGGGGGTTACAATGAGCAGTTCTTC. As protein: CASSSSGGYNEQFF.

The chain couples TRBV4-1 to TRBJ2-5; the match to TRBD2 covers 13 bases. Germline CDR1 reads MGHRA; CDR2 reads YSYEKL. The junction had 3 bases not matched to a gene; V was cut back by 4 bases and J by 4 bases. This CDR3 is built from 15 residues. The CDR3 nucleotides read TGCGCCAGCAGCCCGGGACTAGCGGGGTCAGAGACCCAGTACTTC. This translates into CASSPGLAGSETQYF.

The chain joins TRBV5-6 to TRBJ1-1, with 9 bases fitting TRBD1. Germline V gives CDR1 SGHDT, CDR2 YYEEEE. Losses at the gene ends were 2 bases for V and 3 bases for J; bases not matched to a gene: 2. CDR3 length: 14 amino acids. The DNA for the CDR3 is TGTGCCAGCAGCTTAGGGACAGGGTACACTGAAGCTTTCTTT. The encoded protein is CASSLGTGYTEAFF.

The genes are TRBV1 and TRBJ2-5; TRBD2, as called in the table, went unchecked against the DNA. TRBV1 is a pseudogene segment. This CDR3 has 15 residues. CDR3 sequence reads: CTSKSTKSTEETQYF. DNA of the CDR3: TGCACCAGCAAAAGCACCAAATCCACCGAAGAGACCCAGTACTTC.

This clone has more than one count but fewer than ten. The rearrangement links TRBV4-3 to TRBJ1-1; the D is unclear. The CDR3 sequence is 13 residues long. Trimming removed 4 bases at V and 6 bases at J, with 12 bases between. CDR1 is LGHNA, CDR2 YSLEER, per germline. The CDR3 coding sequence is TGCGCCAGCAGCCCTATGCGGGGAGCTGAAGCTTTCTTT. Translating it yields CASSPMRGAEAFF.

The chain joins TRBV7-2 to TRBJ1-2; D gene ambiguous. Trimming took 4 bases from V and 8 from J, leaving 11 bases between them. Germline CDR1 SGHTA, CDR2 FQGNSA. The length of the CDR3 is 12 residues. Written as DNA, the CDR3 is TGTGCCAGCAGCTCACAAAAAACCGGCTACACCTTC. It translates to CASSSQKTGYTF.

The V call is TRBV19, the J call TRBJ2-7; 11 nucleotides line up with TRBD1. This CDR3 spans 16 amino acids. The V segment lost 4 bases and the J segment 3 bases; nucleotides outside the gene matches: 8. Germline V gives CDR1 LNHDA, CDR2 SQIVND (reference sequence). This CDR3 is CASSRMGQGGDYEQYF. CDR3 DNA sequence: TGTGCCAGTAGTAGGATGGGACAGGGGGGAGACTACGAGCAGTACTTC.

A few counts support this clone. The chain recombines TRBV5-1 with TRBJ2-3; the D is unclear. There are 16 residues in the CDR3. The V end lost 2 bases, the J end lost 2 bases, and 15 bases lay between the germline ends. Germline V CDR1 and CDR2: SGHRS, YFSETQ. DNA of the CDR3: TGCGCCAGCAGCTTTGCCTTTCGGCAGGACACAGATACGCAGTATTTT. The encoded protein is CASSFAFRQDTDTQYF.

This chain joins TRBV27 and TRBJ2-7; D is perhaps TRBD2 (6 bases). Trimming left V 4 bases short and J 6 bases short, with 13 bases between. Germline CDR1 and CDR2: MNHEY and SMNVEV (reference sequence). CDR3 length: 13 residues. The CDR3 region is CASSYSGLREQYF. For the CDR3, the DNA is TGTGCCAGCAGTTACTCGGGACTCCGCGAGCAGTACTTC.

CDR3 region: CASSRWGRDGRRSYNEQFF. DNA of the CDR3: TGCGCCAGCAGCCGTTGGGGGCGGGACGGGAGGCGGTCCTACAATGAGCAGTTCTTC. The rearrangement uses TRBV4-3 and TRBJ2-1, with a possible D match to TRBD2 (7 bases). Germline V gene lookup returns CDR1 LGHNA and CDR2 YSLEER. V was cut by 4 bases and J by 1 base, with 23 bases left in between. CDR3 length equals 19 residues.

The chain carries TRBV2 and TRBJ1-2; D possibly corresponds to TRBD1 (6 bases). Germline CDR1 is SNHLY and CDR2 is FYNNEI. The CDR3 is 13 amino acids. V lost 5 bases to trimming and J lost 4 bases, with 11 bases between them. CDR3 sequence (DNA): TGTGCCAGCAGTTACAGGGTGTTCTATGGCTACACCTTC. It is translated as CASSYRVFYGYTF.

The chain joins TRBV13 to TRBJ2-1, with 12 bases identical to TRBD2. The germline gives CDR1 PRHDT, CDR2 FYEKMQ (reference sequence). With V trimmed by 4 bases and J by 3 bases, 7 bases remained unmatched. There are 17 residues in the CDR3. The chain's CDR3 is CASSSPLAGGIYNEQFF. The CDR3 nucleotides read TGTGCCAGCAGCTCACCACTAGCGGGGGGCATCTACAATGAGCAGTTCTTC.